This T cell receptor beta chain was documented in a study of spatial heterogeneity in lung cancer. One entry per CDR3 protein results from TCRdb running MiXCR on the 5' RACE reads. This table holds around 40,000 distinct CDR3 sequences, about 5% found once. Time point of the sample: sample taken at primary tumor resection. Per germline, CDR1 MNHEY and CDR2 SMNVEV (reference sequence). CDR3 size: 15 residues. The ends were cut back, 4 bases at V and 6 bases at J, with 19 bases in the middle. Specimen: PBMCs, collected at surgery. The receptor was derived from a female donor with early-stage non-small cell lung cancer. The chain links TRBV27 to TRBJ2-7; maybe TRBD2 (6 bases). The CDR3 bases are TGTGCCAGCAGTTCCTCGACGACGGCGGGGATCGAGCAGTACTTC. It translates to CASSSSTTAGIEQYF.